This T cell receptor beta chain derives from a study of T cells in localized non-small cell lung cancer. Measured with immunoSEQ multiplex PCR; TCRdb has only the in-frame clones, and not every one. Of about 72,000 clones detected, around four fifths appear once; the ten largest clones hold roughly 12%. Trimming took off 3 bases at V and 2 bases at J, with 8 bases between the two ends. Germline V lookup: CDR1 KGHSH, CDR2 LQKENI. The CDR3 has 13 amino acids. Sequencing used peripheral blood, obtained before any cancer treatment. The TCR originated in an older female donor with stage I lung adenocarcinoma. The chain links TRBV18 to TRBJ2-7; D perhaps matches TRBD2 (6 bases). The CDR3: CASSPAGPYEQYF. CDR3 DNA: TGTGCCAGCTCACCGGCGGGACCCTACGAGCAGTACTTC.